The 24 T cell receptor beta chains below come from one sample, sequenced in a study of cytomegalovirus exposure and HLA in healthy donors. Sequenced by immunoSEQ multiplex PCR; TCRdb stores in-frame clones only, minus some. Among about 140,000 clones listed, approximately 82% were seen once. Sequencing input: PBMCs. These receptors came from a young man in good health and CMV-seropositive.

The chain links TRBV6-5 to TRBJ1-2, with a possible D match to TRBD1 (6 bases). V dropped 8 bases and J dropped 10 bases, with 14 bases sitting between them. CDR1 and CDR2 from the germline V gene are MNHEY and SVGAGI. The CDR3 is made up of 11 amino acids. The CDR3 DNA follows: TGTGCCAGCTCGGGGGGCGGTGACTACACCTTC. Protein: CASSGGGDYTF.

V gene TRBV7-9 combines with J gene TRBJ2-7; tentative D call: TRBD2 (7 bases). CDR1 and CDR2 (germline): SEHNR, FQNEAQ (reference sequence). The length of the CDR3 is 15 residues. V was pared by 6 bases and J by 0 bases, with 15 bases between. DNA of the CDR3: TGTGCCAGCAGTTACCAAGGGGGGGGCTCCTACGAGCAGTACTTC. Its translation is CASSYQGGGSYEQYF.

This clone was detected once. V usage is TRBV4-1 and J usage is TRBJ2-1; D possibly corresponds to TRBD2 (6 bases). Germline V gene lookup returns CDR1 MGHRA and CDR2 YSYEKL. Between the trimmed V and J ends, which lost 0 bases and 7 bases, there was a span of 25 bases. The CDR3 sequence is 19 residues long. In nucleotides, the CDR3 is TGCGCCAGCAGCCAAGAATCCCCGGGAGTACGTCAATCCCGGAATGAGCAGTTCTTC. Protein product: CASSQESPGVRQSRNEQFF.

The table lists this clone with a few counts. The chain carries TRBV6-1 and TRBJ1-5, with a tentative D call TRBD1 (6 bases). V was clipped by 6 bases and J by 5 bases, with 14 bases between them. Germline V gene sequence: CDR1 MNHNS, CDR2 SASEGT. CDR3 length: 14 amino acids. CDR3 DNA sequence: TGTGCCAGCAGCCTACAGGGAGGGGATCAGCCCCAGCATTTT. It is translated as CASSLQGGDQPQHF.

The rearrangement uses TRBV9 and TRBJ1-1; perhaps TRBD1 as D (5 bases). CDR3 size: 15 residues. CDR1 and CDR2 from the germline V gene are SGDLS and YYNGEE. V was cut by 4 bases and J by 1 base, with 14 bases left in between. The DNA for the CDR3 is TGTGCCAGCAGCCTCAGTGGGGGGAAGAACACTGAAGCTTTCTTT. Amino acids: CASSLSGGKNTEAFF.

This chain links TRBV7-2 with TRBJ2-1; 7 bases agree with TRBD1. CDR1 is SGHTA, CDR2 FQGNSA, per germline. J gave up 6 bases and V 3 bases, and 8 bases lay outside the gene matches. The CDR3 runs 15 residues. The CDR3 DNA is TGTGCCAGCAGCTTCGGACAGGATAGAAGCAATGAGCAGTTCTTC. It specifies CASSFGQDRSNEQFF.

This sequence joins TRBV28 and TRBJ2-3; TRBD2 agrees at 8 bases. The V segment lost 5 bases and the J segment 4 bases; nucleotides outside the gene matches: 11. The length of the CDR3 is 16 residues. CDR1 and CDR2 (germline): MDHEN, SYDVKM. CDR3 region: CASSPLKRGYPDTQYF. The CDR3 coding sequence is TGTGCCAGCAGTCCCCTGAAGCGGGGGTACCCAGATACGCAGTATTTT.

The V gene is TRBV7-2, the J gene TRBJ2-5; 8 nucleotides line up with TRBD2. The germline gives CDR1 SGHTA, CDR2 FQGNSA. J was trimmed by 1 base and V by 8 bases; bases with no gene match: 6. The CDR3 consists of 14 residues. The chain's CDR3 is CASGVAGLQETQYF. In DNA form, the CDR3 reads TGTGCCAGCGGGGTAGCGGGACTCCAAGAGACCCAGTACTTC. The full variable domain, completed using reference TRBV7-2 and TRBJ2-5, is GAGVSQSPSNKVTEKGKDVELRCDPISGHTALYWYRQSLGQGLEFLIYFQGNSAPDKSGLPSDRFSAERTGGSVSTLTIQRTQQEDSAVYLCASGVAGLQETQYFGPGTRLLVL.

The rearrangement links TRBV11-2 to TRBJ1-1; D is undetermined. Germline lookup yields CDR1 SGHAT and CDR2 FQNNGV. CDR3 size: 14 residues. V shed 0 bases and J shed 3 bases, with 8 bases lying between them. Here the CDR3 DNA reads TGTGCCAGCAGCTTAGATGGACTTTACACTGAAGCTTTCTTT. Amino acids: CASSLDGLYTEAFF.

The genes are TRBV2 and TRBJ2-1, with TRBD2 identical over 9 bases. The length of the CDR3 is 16 residues. V was pared by 1 base and J by 9 bases, with 10 bases of the junction left unmatched. Germline lookup yields CDR1 SNHLY and CDR2 FYNNEI. The CDR3: CASSEEASGMRGEQFF. The CDR3 bases are TGTGCCAGCAGTGAAGAGGCTAGCGGGATGCGGGGTGAGCAGTTCTTC.

The rearrangement links TRBV19 to TRBJ1-2, with 7 bases lining up with TRBD1. J was trimmed by 5 bases and V by 5 bases; bases with no gene match: 2. The germline V gene has CDR1 LNHDA and CDR2 SQIVND (reference sequence). The CDR3 contains 12 residues. This CDR3 is CASSGTAYGYTF. The CDR3 coding sequence is TGTGCCAGTAGTGGGACAGCTTATGGCTACACCTTC.

The gene calls are TRBV11-3 and TRBJ2-1, with D possibly being TRBD2 (6 bases). V shed 8 bases and J shed 1 base, with 12 bases lying between them. This CDR3 has 14 amino acids. Looked up from germline, CDR1 is SGHNT and CDR2 is YENEEA. CDR3 region: CASAGGRSYNEQFF. CDR3 DNA: TGTGCCAGCGCCGGGGGAAGGTCCTACAATGAGCAGTTCTTC.

The rearrangement joins TRBV7-9 to TRBJ2-5; 12 positions match TRBD2. The CDR3 consists of 15 residues. V shed 5 bases, J shed 2 bases, and the junction held 3 bases outside the gene matches. Germline CDR1 and CDR2: SEHNR and FQNEAQ (reference sequence). The CDR3 DNA follows: TGTGCCAGCAGCCTGACTAGCGGGGGTCAAGAGACCCAGTACTTC. Translating gives CASSLTSGGQETQYF.

CDR3 nucleotide sequence: TGTGCCTGGGGGAGGACAGGGACGTCTGGAAACACCATATATTTT. Translated, it gives CAWGRTGTSGNTIYF. The chain has TRBV30 and TRBJ1-3, with TRBD1 matching 8 bases. J lost 1 base, V lost 5 bases, and 7 bases had no gene match. The germline CDR1 and CDR2 sequences are GTSNPN and SVGIG (reference sequence). The CDR3 runs 15 residues.

This sequence joins TRBV6-5 and TRBJ2-7; D possibly corresponds to TRBD2 (6 bases). Germline CDR1 reads MNHEY; CDR2 reads SVGAGI. CDR3 length equals 14 residues. V lost 5 bases, J lost 6 bases, and 17 bases lay in between. The CDR3 bases are TGTGCCAGCAGTCGGTCGGAGGGGCGTCTCGAGCAGTACTTC. Translated, it gives CASSRSEGRLEQYF.

The rearrangement joins TRBV5-6 to TRBJ1-2; 8 bases match TRBD1. Germline V gene lookup returns CDR1 SGHDT and CDR2 YYEEEE. V trimming: 4 bases; J trimming: 4 bases; junction bases outside the gene matches: 6. CDR3 length: 14 residues. The DNA of the CDR3 is TGTGCCAGCAGCCCGGCGACAGGGGTCTATGGCTACACCTTC. As protein: CASSPATGVYGYTF.

The chain is built from TRBV11-2 and TRBJ2-5, with TRBD1 identical over 10 bases. The CDR3 spans 15 residues. From germline, CDR1 is SGHAT and CDR2 FQNNGV. J gave up 5 bases and V 4 bases, and 7 bases lay outside the gene matches. CDR3 sequence: CASSSRDRGVETQYF. The CDR3 DNA is TGTGCCAGCAGCTCCCGGGACAGGGGAGTGGAGACCCAGTACTTC.

The chain combines TRBV7-3 with TRBJ2-1, with D possibly being TRBD2 (7 bases). The CDR3 totals 15 residues. Per germline, CDR1 SGHTA and CDR2 FQGTGA. V lost 4 bases to trimming and J lost 8 bases, with 18 bases between them. The CDR3 DNA is TGTGCCAGCAGCTCCCGGGGGGCCGAGGTCCATGAGCAGTTCTTC. It translates to CASSSRGAEVHEQFF.

The gene calls are TRBV5-4 and TRBJ1-2; 10 nucleotides line up with TRBD1. The length of the CDR3 is 16 residues. Germline CDR1 and CDR2: SGHNT and YYREEE (reference sequence). With V trimmed by 4 bases and J by 4 bases, 10 bases remained unmatched. DNA for the CDR3: TGTGCCAGCAGCCCAACCGGGACAGGGGACGGCTATGGCTACACCTTC. Protein: CASSPTGTGDGYGYTF.

This clone came up once. V gene TRBV7-9 combines with J gene TRBJ2-7; TRBD2 aligns across 7 bases. Germline CDR1 SEHNR, CDR2 FQNEAQ (reference sequence). V lost 3 bases, J lost 2 bases, and 1 base stayed unmatched. There are 13 residues in the CDR3. This CDR3 is CASSFGLAYEQYF. The DNA for the CDR3 is TGTGCCAGCAGCTTCGGACTAGCCTACGAGCAGTACTTC.

CDR3 sequence: CASSDLTGLSNQPQHF. CDR3 DNA sequence: TGCGCCAGCAGTGACTTGACAGGGCTTAGCAATCAGCCCCAGCATTTT. The rearrangement joins TRBV10-2 to TRBJ1-5; 7 bases fit TRBD1. V was clipped by 3 bases and J by 0 bases; unmatched bases: 5. This CDR3 comprises 16 residues. Germline values: CDR1 WSHSY, CDR2 SAAADI.

This clone was observed many times. V is TRBV11-2 and J is TRBJ2-7, with D possibly matching TRBD2 (6 bases). The CDR3 is made up of 14 amino acids. Germline V CDR1 and CDR2: SGHAT, FQNNGV. V lost 7 bases to trimming and J lost 2 bases, with 15 bases between them. CDR3 sequence (DNA): TGTGCCAGCACCACGACTAGGGATGCCTACGAGCAGTACTTC. Protein: CASTTTRDAYEQYF. Supplemented by reference TRBV11-2 and TRBJ2-7, the full variable domain reads EAGVAQSPRYKIIEKRQSVAFWCNPISGHATLYWYQQILGQGPKLLIQFQNNGVVDDSQLPKDRFSAERLKGVDSTLKIQPAKLEDSAVYLCASTTTRDAYEQYFGPGTRLTVT.

CDR3 nucleotide sequence: TGCAGCGTTGAAGGCGGACAGGGGGATGAAAAACTGTTTTTT. Protein product: CSVEGGQGDEKLFF. The gene calls are TRBV29-1 and TRBJ1-4, with 10 positions matching TRBD1. Losses at the gene ends were 1 base for V and 6 bases for J; bases not matched to a gene: 2. The CDR3 length is 14 residues. Germline CDR1 SQVTM, CDR2 ANQGSEA.

The V and J genes are TRBV11-2 and TRBJ2-3; D perhaps matches TRBD2 (5 bases). This CDR3 has 15 residues. V was shortened by 0 bases and J by 0 bases, with 7 bases between the two germline ends. CDR1 is SGHAT and CDR2 is FQNNGV in the germline V gene. The CDR3 nucleotides read TGTGCCAGCAGCTTAGACGGGAAGAGCACAGATACGCAGTATTTT. Encoded protein: CASSLDGKSTDTQYF.